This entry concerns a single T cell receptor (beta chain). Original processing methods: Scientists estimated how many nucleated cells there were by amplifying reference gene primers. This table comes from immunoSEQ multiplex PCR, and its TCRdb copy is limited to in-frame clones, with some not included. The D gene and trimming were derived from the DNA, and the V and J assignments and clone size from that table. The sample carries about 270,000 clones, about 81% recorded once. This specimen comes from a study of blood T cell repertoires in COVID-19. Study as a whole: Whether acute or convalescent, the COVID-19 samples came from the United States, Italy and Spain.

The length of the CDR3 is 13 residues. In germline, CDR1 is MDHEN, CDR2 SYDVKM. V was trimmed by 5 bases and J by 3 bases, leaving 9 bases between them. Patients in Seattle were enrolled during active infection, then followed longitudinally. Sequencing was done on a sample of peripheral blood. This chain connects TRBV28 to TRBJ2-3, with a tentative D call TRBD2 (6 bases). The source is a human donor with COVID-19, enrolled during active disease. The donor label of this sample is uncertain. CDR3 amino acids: CASSTSPTDTQYF. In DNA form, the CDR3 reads TGTGCCAGCAGTACTAGCCCGACAGATACGCAGTATTTT.